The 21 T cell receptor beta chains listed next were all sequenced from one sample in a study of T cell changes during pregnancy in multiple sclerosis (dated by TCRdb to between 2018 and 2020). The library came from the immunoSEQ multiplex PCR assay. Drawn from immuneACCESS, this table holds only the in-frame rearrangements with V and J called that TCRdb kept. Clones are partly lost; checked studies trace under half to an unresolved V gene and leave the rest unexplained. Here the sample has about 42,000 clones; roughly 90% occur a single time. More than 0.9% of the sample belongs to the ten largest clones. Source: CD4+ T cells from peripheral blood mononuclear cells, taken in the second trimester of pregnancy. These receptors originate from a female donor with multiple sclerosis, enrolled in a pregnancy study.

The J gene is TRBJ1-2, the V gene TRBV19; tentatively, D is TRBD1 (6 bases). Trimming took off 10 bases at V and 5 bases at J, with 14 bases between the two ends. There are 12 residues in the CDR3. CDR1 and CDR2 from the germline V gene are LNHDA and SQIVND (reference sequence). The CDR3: CATRLTGYGYTF. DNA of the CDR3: TGTGCCACCCGACTGACAGGATATGGCTACACCTTC.

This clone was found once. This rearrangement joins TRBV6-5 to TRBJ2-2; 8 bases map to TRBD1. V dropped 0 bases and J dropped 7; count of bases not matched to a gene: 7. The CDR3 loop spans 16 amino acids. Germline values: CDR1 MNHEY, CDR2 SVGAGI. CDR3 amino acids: CASSYSKDRVRGELFF. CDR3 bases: TGTGCCAGCAGTTACTCGAAGGACAGGGTACGCGGGGAGCTGTTTTTT.

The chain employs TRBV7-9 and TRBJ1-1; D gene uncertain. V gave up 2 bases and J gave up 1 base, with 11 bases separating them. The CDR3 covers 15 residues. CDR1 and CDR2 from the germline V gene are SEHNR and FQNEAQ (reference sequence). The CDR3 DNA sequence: TGTGCCAGCAGCTTAAAGAGTCCGGGGAACACTGAAGCTTTCTTT. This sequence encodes CASSLKSPGNTEAFF.

The CDR3 coding sequence is TGTGCCAGCAGCCTGGGACAGGCGGCCACAGATACGCAGTATTTT. It is translated as CASSLGQAATDTQYF. The chain is built from TRBV6-5 and TRBJ2-3; 8 bases are a match to TRBD1. CDR3 length equals 15 residues. Germline V CDR1 and CDR2: MNHEY, SVGAGI. V lost 6 bases to trimming and J lost 2 bases; unmatched junction nucleotides: 7.

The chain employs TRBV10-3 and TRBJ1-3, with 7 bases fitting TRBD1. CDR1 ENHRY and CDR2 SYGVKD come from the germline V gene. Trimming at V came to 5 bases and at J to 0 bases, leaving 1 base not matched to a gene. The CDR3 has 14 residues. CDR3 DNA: TGTGCCATCAGTAGACAGGGCTCTGGAAACACCATATATTTT. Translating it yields CAISRQGSGNTIYF.

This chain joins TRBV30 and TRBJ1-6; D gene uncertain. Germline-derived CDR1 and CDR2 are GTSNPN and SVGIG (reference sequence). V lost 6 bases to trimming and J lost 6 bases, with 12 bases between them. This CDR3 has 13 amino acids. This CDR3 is CACNSGLNSPLHF. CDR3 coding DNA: TGTGCCTGTAATTCTGGCCTTAATTCACCCCTCCACTTT.

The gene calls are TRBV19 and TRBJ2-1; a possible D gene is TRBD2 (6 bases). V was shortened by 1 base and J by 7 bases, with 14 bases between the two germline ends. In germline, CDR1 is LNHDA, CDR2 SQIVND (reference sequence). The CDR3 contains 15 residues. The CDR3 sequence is CASSIGAGRINEQFF. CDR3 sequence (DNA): TGTGCCAGTAGTATAGGGGCGGGACGCATTAATGAGCAGTTCTTC.

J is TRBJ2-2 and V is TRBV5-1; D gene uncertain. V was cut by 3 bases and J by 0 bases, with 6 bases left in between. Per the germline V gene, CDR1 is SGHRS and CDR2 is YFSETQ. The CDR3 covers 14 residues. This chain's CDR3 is CASSSLPNTGELFF. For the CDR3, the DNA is TGCGCCAGCAGCTCTCTACCGAACACCGGGGAGCTGTTTTTT.

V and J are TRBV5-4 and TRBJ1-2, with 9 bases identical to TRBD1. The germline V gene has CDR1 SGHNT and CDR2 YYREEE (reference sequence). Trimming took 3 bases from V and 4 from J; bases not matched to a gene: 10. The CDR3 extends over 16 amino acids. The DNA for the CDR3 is TGTGCCAGCAGCTCTGGGAGGACAGGGGAGGGCTATGGCTACACCTTC. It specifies CASSSGRTGEGYGYTF.

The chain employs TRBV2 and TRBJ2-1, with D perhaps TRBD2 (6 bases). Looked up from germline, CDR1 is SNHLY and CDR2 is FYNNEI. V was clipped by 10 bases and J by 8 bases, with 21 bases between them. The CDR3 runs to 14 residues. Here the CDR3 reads CATKPIRSSDEQFF. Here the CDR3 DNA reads TGTGCCACTAAGCCGATTCGTTCTAGCGATGAGCAGTTCTTC.

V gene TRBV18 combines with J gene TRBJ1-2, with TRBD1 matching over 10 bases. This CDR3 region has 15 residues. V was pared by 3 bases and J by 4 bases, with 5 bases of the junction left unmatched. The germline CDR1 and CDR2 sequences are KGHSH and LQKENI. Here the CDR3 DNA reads TGTGCCAGCTCACCGTCGGGACAGGGGACCTATGGCTACACCTTC. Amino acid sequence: CASSPSGQGTYGYTF.

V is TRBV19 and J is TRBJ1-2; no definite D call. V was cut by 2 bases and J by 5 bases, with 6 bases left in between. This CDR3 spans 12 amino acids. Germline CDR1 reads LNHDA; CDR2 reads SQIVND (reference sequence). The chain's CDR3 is CASSISVYGYTF. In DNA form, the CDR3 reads TGTGCCAGTAGTATAAGCGTGTATGGCTACACCTTC.

The CDR3 here is CAVSPGTTNEKLFF. The CDR3 region has the DNA TGTGCCGTTTCACCCGGGACAACTAATGAAAAACTGTTTTTT. The chain combines TRBV19 with TRBJ1-4; D not resolved. Germline CDR1 reads LNHDA; CDR2 reads SQIVND (reference sequence). This CDR3 region has 14 residues. V was cut by 11 bases and J by 0 bases, with 13 bases left in between. The full variable domain, rest sourced from reference TRBV19 and TRBJ1-4, is DGGITQSPKYLFRKEGQNVTLSCEQNLNHDAMYWYRQDPGQGLRLIYYSQIVNDFQKGDIAEGYSVSREKKESFPLTVTSAQKNPTAFYLCAVSPGTTNEKLFFGSGTQLSVL.

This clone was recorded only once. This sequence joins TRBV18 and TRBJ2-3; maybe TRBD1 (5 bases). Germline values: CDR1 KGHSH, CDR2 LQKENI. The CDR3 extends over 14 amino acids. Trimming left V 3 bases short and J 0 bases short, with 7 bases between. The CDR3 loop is CASSPTASTDTQYF. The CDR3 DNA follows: TGTGCCAGCTCACCGACAGCTAGCACAGATACGCAGTATTTT.

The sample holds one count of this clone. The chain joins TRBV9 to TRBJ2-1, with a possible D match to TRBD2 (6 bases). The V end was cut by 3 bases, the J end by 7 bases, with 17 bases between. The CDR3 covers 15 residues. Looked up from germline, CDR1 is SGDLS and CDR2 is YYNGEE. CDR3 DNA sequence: TGTGCCAGCAGCGGATATAATGTACGGGGGAATGAGCAGTTCTTC. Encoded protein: CASSGYNVRGNEQFF.

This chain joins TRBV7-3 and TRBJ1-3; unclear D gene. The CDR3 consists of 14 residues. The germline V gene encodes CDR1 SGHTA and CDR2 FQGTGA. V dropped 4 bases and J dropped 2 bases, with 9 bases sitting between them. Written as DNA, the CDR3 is TGTGCCAGCAGCTCCCCAGTGGCTGGAAACACCATATATTTT. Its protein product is CASSSPVAGNTIYF.

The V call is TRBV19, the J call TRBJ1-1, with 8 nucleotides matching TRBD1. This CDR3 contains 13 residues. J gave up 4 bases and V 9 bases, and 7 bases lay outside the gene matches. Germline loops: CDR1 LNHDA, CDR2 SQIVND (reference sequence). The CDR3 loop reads CASTQGARTEAFF. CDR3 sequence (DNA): TGTGCCAGCACGCAGGGGGCGCGCACTGAAGCTTTCTTT.

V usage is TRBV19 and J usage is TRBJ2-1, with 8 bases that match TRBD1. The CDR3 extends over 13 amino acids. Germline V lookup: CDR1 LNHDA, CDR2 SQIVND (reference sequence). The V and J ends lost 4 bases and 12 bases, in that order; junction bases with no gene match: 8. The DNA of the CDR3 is TGTGCCAGTAGTACCCTCAGGGGGCAGGGGCAGTTCTTC. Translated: CASSTLRGQGQFF.

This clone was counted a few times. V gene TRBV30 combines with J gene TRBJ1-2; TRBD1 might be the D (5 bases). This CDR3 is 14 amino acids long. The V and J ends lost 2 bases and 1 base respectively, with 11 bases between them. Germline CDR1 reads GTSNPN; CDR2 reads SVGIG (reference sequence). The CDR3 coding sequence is TGTGCCTGGAGTATAGCTCAGGGTAACTATGGCTACACCTTC. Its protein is CAWSIAQGNYGYTF.

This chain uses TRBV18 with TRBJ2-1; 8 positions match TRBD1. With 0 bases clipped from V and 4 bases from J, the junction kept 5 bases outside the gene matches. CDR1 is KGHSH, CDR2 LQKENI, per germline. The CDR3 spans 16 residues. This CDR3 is CASSPPPGQAYNEQFF. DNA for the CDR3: TGTGCCAGCTCACCACCTCCGGGACAGGCTTACAATGAGCAGTTCTTC.

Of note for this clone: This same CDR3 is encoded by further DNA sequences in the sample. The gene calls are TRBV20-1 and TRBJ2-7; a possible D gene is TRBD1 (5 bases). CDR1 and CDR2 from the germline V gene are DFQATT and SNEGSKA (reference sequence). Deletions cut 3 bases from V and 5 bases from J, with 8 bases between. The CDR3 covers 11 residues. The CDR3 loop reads CSASGRDEQYF. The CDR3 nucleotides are TGCAGTGCTAGTGGCAGGGACGAGCAGTACTTC.